This paragraph reports one TCR beta chain. Its antigen is undetermined. The record originates from a study of identical twins. Study results and limitations: Beta clonotypes that were abundant in cord blood contained fewer insertions, a pattern absent from memory repertoires.

The authors used template switching to add a universal primer site and gave cDNA unique molecular identifiers. TCRdb re-derived calls from the 5' RACE reads in MiXCR, one entry per CDR3 protein. Of 500,000 to 550,000 distinct CDR3 sequences in the sample, approximately 20% were seen once. The CDR3 is 15 amino acids. The V gene's germline CDR1 is MNHEY and CDR2 SVGAGI. The germline V and J ends were trimmed by 2 bases and 4 bases, with 12 bases remaining between them. A further study also used this sample, focusing on yellow fever vaccine responses in identical twins.

The material sequenced was CD4+ T cells sorted from blood. The TCR comes from a woman aged 18-30 years in good health. The chain is built from TRBV6-5 and TRBJ2-1; possible D gene TRBD2, 5 bases. The CDR3 reads CASSYRSSSYNEQFF. The DNA of the CDR3 is TGTGCCAGCAGTTACCGGTCTAGCAGTTACAATGAGCAGTTCTTC.